A selection of T cell receptor beta chains follows, all from one sample in a study of identical twins. Each CDR3 protein is one row after TCRdb ran MiXCR on the 5' RACE reads. The table shows roughly 500,000 distinct CDR3 sequences, with roughly 21% occurring only once. The sample was also linked to a second study, of T cells expressing NK-cell markers.

Sequenced input: CD4+ T cells sorted from blood. The receptors originated from a young woman in good health. The CDR3 runs from the conserved cysteine through the conserved F or W. D genes are given only for firm matches. Expanded clones get a size class; other rows say once, few or many, or leave the size out.

TGCAGTGCTGAACCCAGGGCAACGGGCGGCTACACCTTC | CSAEPRATGGYTF | many | TRBV20-1 | 13 | - | TRBJ1-2
TGTGCCAGCAGGGGGACTAGCGGGGGGGCCGTGGAGACCCAGTACTTC | CASRGTSGGAVETQYF | many | TRBV12-3/TRBV12-4 | 16 | TRBD2 | TRBJ2-5
TGTGCCAGCAGCTTGACGGAAAATGAGCAGTTCTTC | CASSLTENEQFF | - | TRBV5-6 | 12 | - | TRBJ2-1
TGCGCCAGCAGGGGCAGGGGGCAAGATCAGCCCCAGCATTTT | CASRGRGQDQPQHF | - | TRBV5-1 | 14 | TRBD1 | TRBJ1-5
TGTGCCAGCAGCCCTGCCCTGAGGGCGGGGGGGCCGGCAGATACGCAGTATTTT | CASSPALRAGGPADTQYF | - | TRBV7-3 | 18 | TRBD2 | TRBJ2-3
TGTGCCATCAGTCATGCTAGCGCAACCTACAATGAGCAGTTCTTC | CAISHASATYNEQFF | - | TRBV10-3 | 15 | - | TRBJ2-1
TGTGCCAGCAGCTTAAAGACAGGGGGAAGCTACGAGCAGTACTTC | CASSLKTGGSYEQYF | few | TRBV7-9 | 15 | TRBD1 | TRBJ2-7
TGTGCCAGCAGCTCCGCCGACAGGGGCTTTAGCAATCAGCCCCAGCATTTT | CASSSADRGFSNQPQHF | - | TRBV5-6 | 17 | TRBD1 | TRBJ1-5
TGTGCCAGCAGCAGGGACCGATATCAGCCCCAGCATTTT | CASSRDRYQPQHF | - | TRBV5-5 | 13 | - | TRBJ1-5
TGTGCCACCAGCAGAGGTAGATCTGGGGCCAACGTCCTGACTTTC | CATSRGRSGANVLTF | - | TRBV15 | 15 | - | TRBJ2-6
TGTGCCAGCAGTTTCCTTCGGCGAGCGGGAGGTCTTAATGAGCAGTTCTTC | CASSFLRRAGGLNEQFF | few | TRBV6-5 | 17 | TRBD2 | TRBJ2-1
TGTGCCAGCAGCTTAACAGGGGACATGAACACTGAAGCTTTCTTT | CASSLTGDMNTEAFF | few | TRBV7-2 | 15 | TRBD1 | TRBJ1-1
TGCAGTGCTAGAGATCTCTATCTAGGTGGAGAGACCCAGTACTTC | CSARDLYLGGETQYF | - | TRBV20-1 | 15 | - | TRBJ2-5
TGTGCCAGCAGACTATCACCCTATGAACGTGGCACCGGGGAGCTGTTTTTT | CASRLSPYERGTGELFF | few | TRBV27 | 17 | - | TRBJ2-2
TGTGCCAGCAGCTCCATGGGGGCCGGGGAGCTGTTTTTT | CASSSMGAGELFF | - | TRBV7-9 | 13 | - | TRBJ2-2
TGTGCCAGCAGTAAAGGGACTAGCGGAACCTACGAGCAGTACTTC | CASSKGTSGTYEQYF | - | TRBV12-3/TRBV12-4 | 15 | TRBD2 | TRBJ2-7
TGTGCCACCGGAGGTACACTCGACTCGCGGCAGTACTTC | CATGGTLDSRQYF | few | TRBV10-3 | 13 | - | TRBJ2-7
TGTGCCAGCAGCCCTAGCTTTAGGGAGACCCAGTACTTC | CASSPSFRETQYF | few | TRBV7-2 | 13 | - | TRBJ2-5
TGTGCCAGCAGTTACAGGGTCCCTGGGGCCAACGTCCTGACTTTC | CASSYRVPGANVLTF | few | TRBV12-3/TRBV12-4 | 15 | - | TRBJ2-6
TGCAGTGCTTTCACAGGGGAATATGGCTACACCTTC | CSAFTGEYGYTF | few | TRBV20-1 | 12 | TRBD1 | TRBJ1-2
TGCAGCGTTGATTCGGCAGCCTCCTACAATGAGCAGTTCTTC | CSVDSAASYNEQFF | few | TRBV29-1 | 14 | - | TRBJ2-1
TGTGCCAGCAGCCGACTCCTTTCGGTTCCCTACAATGAGCAGTTCTTC | CASSRLLSVPYNEQFF | few | TRBV12-3/TRBV12-4 | 16 | - | TRBJ2-1
TGTGCCAGCAGAACGATCAATGAGCAGTTCTTC | CASRTINEQFF | many | TRBV6-6 | 11 | - | TRBJ2-1
TGCGCCAGCAGGACTAGCGGGGCTTACAATGAGCAGTTCTTC | CASRTSGAYNEQFF | - | TRBV5-1 | 14 | TRBD2 | TRBJ2-1
TGTGCCAGCATTCCAGTCGGGGGTGGAGAGACCCAGTACTTC | CASIPVGGGETQYF | - | TRBV27 | 14 | - | TRBJ2-5
TGCGCCAGCAGTAGGGGGGCAGACGAGCAGTACTTC | CASSRGADEQYF | few | TRBV5-1 | 12 | - | TRBJ2-7
TGTGCCAGCACCCTCACGGACAGGGGGTATTCACCCCTCCACTTT | CASTLTDRGYSPLHF | - | TRBV12-3/TRBV12-4 | 15 | TRBD1 | TRBJ1-6
TGTGCCAGCAGCCAAGGACTAGCTAGCACCTACGAGCAGTACTTC | CASSQGLASTYEQYF | few | TRBV11-3 | 15 | TRBD2 | TRBJ2-7
TGTGCCAGCAGCTTGTTAGGAGGGAGGAGGATCCAAGAGACCCAGTACTTC | CASSLLGGRRIQETQYF | few | TRBV5-6 | 17 | - | TRBJ2-5
TGCAGTGCTAGAGGACAGGTAGATACGCAGTATTTT | CSARGQVDTQYF | few | TRBV20-1 | 12 | - | TRBJ2-3
TGCAGTGCTAGAGGATTCGGGGGATTGGGGACCCAGTACTTC | CSARGFGGLGTQYF | many | TRBV20-1 | 14 | - | TRBJ2-5
TGTGCCAGCAGCGGGGGGAAGCCTAACTACGGACAGCAGTACTTC | CASSGGKPNYGQQYF | - | TRBV5-6 | 15 | - | TRBJ2-7
TGTGCCAGCAGCTCGCAGGGTCCAGATACGCAGTATTTT | CASSSQGPDTQYF | many | TRBV5-5 | 13 | - | TRBJ2-3
TGTGCCAGCAGAACAGGGAGCGGAAACACCATATATTTT | CASRTGSGNTIYF | few | TRBV25-1 | 13 | - | TRBJ1-3
TGTGCCAGCAGTTTTCCGGTCGTTCCGGCGGGCCGGGCCTATAACATTCAGTACTTC | CASSFPVVPAGRAYNIQYF | few | TRBV11-2 | 19 | - | TRBJ2-4
TGCGCCAGCAGCCAAGATGTACTAGCGGGTGGCGATGAGCAGTTCTTC | CASSQDVLAGGDEQFF | - | TRBV4-3 | 16 | TRBD2 | TRBJ2-1
TGTGCCAGCAGCTTTGGGCACCCCAATGAAAAACTGTTTTTT | CASSFGHPNEKLFF | few | TRBV11-2 | 14 | - | TRBJ1-4
TGCAGTGCTGGGGGACCGTACAATGAGCAGTTCTTC | CSAGGPYNEQFF | few | TRBV20-1 | 12 | - | TRBJ2-1
TGTGCCAGCAGTTCCACAGGGGGTGAGCAGTTCTTC | CASSSTGGEQFF | few | TRBV11-2 | 12 | TRBD1 | TRBJ2-1
TGTGCCAGCAGTGGACTGGGCCACTATGGCTACACCTTC | CASSGLGHYGYTF | many | TRBV12-3/TRBV12-4 | 13 | - | TRBJ1-2
TGTGCCAGCAGCTCCACAGGGGAAGGGACCCAGTACTTC | CASSSTGEGTQYF | - | TRBV5-6 | 13 | TRBD1 | TRBJ2-5
TGCGCCAGCAAAGAGACAGAGAACTACAATGAGCAGTTCTTC | CASKETENYNEQFF | many | TRBV5-1 | 14 | - | TRBJ2-1
TGCAGTGCTAGAGAGGGAAGCGGGGGACTCTTC | CSAREGSGGLF | few | TRBV20-1 | 11 | TRBD2 | TRBJ2-1
TGCGCCAGCAGCTTGCCAAGCGGGGGGGCCGCCGGGGAGCTGTTTTTT | CASSLPSGGAAGELFF | - | TRBV5-1 | 16 | TRBD2 | TRBJ2-2